This TCR beta chain was recovered during a study of blood T cell repertoires in COVID-19 (dated by TCRdb to about 2020). A note on the overall study: Samples covering the acute and convalescent phases of COVID-19 were provided by collaborators in the United States, Italy and Spain. The prospective study material was composed of cDNA or gDNA derived from T cells, B-cell-depleted T cells, or PBMCs. The dataset comprised deeply sampled blood TCRbeta repertoires from subjects exposed to, actively infected with, or recovered from COVID-19. The repertoires were released in a freely available public database intended as a resource for research on the immune response to SARS-CoV-2. The samples were drawn from the first 160 participants of the ongoing ImmuneRACE study and from 950 to 1,500 subjects provided by 6 global collaborators. Nearly every sample came with metadata listing a de-identified subject ID, COVID-19 status, age in years and sex. Where available, HLA class I and class II types were taken from metadata supplied by the sample provider and were not determined by assay-based typing.

On this clone itself: Its cognate antigen has yet to be identified. Base quality data are lacking; no much larger clone is found one base away.

The full study reports these points: The amount of clinical and demographic metadata varied by source and participant and was provided uncurated.

Collaborating institutions collected whole blood in K2EDTA tubes following their own protocols. For TCRbeta analysis, collaborators shipped samples in one of three forms: frozen whole blood, isolated PBMCs, or DNA extracted from either of those sample types. TCRbeta CDR3 regions were amplified from genomic DNA using the immunoSEQ Assay, a bias-controlled multiplex PCR. Concerning the study's data processing: Within the assay, amplification of reference gene primers was used to estimate how many nucleated cells each sample contained. To quantify the absolute abundance of each unique TCRbeta CDR3 rearrangement, sequence reads were collapsed and filtered. For each sample, productive Simpson clonality was calculated as the square root of Simpson's diversity index over productive rearrangements. What TCRdb holds here is the immuneACCESS table cut down to in-frame rearrangements. Part of the clones is not present; checked against another copy, under half of the missing clones reflect an unresolved V gene, and the others are unexplained. Clonal size and the V and J genes are those of that table, whereas D and trimming came from the DNA. The sample table records around 84,000 clones; approximately 80% of these occur just once. More than 10% of the sample goes to the ten largest clones.

This receptor was obtained from a woman in her 40s with active or convalescent COVID-19. Sequenced sample: peripheral blood.

The DNA reads as follows: TGTGCCACCAGTGATGGGCGAGGGGGTGAGACCCAGTACTTC. Its translation reads: CATSDGRGGETQYF. The chain is encoded by TRBV24-1 joined to TRBJ2-5; TRBD1 could be the D gene, as 6 bases match. V lost 3 bases and J lost 5 bases; the stretch between them is 12 bases long. The cysteine opens and the phenylalanine closes a CDR3 of 14 amino acids. Of all the DNA, just the CDR3 is kept, 42 bases in frame from base 1. CDR1 KGHDR and CDR2 SFDVKD were looked up in the germline V gene.